Presented here are 32 T cell receptor beta chains from one specimen sequenced in a study of blood T cell repertoires in COVID-19. Using immunoSEQ multiplex PCR, the repertoire was profiled, and TCRdb retains in-frame clones only, with some absent. Counted here are roughly 250,000 clones, about 85% occurring once; the ten biggest clones make up 0.87%. Sequencing input: peripheral blood. The receptors here all came from a human donor with COVID-19, enrolled during active disease. The donor label of this sample is uncertain.

V is TRBV7-9 and J is TRBJ2-3; tentatively, D is TRBD2 (6 bases). Germline values: CDR1 SEHNR, CDR2 FQNEAQ (reference sequence). Trimming removed 5 bases from V and 2 bases from J, with 14 bases in between. CDR3 length: 15 amino acids. The CDR3 spells CASSVRTTNTDTQYF. CDR3 coding DNA: TGTGCCAGCAGCGTCCGGACTACCAACACAGATACGCAGTATTTT.

The V gene is TRBV13, the J gene TRBJ2-1, with 12 bases identical to TRBD2. Trimming cost V 1 base and J 12 bases; bases outside gene matches: 10. Germline V gene sequence: CDR1 PRHDT, CDR2 FYEKMQ (reference sequence). This CDR3 is 16 amino acids long. CDR3 bases: TGTGCCAGCAGCTTAGTGGGTGGGCTAGCGGGAGGGTTGCAGTTCTTC. Protein: CASSLVGGLAGGLQFF. Variable domain in full (rest from reference TRBV13 and TRBJ2-1): AAGVIQSPRHLIKEKRETATLKCYPIPRHDTVYWYQQGPGQDPQFLISFYEKMQSDKGSIPDRFSAQQFSDYHSELNMSSLELGDSALYFCASSLVGGLAGGLQFFGPGTRLTVL.

J is TRBJ2-3 and V is TRBV23-1; 8 bases fit TRBD2. TRBV23-1 falls under the ORF class, with uncertain function. This CDR3 is built from 20 residues. Trimming at V came to 4 bases and at J to 0 bases, leaving 18 bases not matched to a gene. The CDR3 region is CASSPPRVLAVRGSTDTQYF. For the CDR3, the DNA is TGCGCCAGCAGTCCACCTAGGGTACTAGCGGTAAGGGGTAGCACAGATACGCAGTATTTT.

The V and J genes are TRBV2 and TRBJ1-1; the match to TRBD1 covers 10 bases. CDR1 and CDR2 (germline): SNHLY, FYNNEI. The CDR3 runs to 16 residues. The trim removed 5 bases at V and 5 bases at J, leaving 11 bases unmatched. The CDR3 protein is CASSPQTGGAGTEAFF. DNA of the CDR3: TGTGCCAGCAGTCCTCAGACAGGGGGCGCGGGAACTGAAGCTTTCTTT.

J is TRBJ2-1 and V is TRBV29-1, with 7 bases that match TRBD2. Per germline, CDR1 SQVTM and CDR2 ANQGSEA. The CDR3 is made up of 15 amino acids. V shed 6 bases and J 0 bases; nucleotides not matched to a gene: 8. CDR3 residues: CSVKRDLSSYNEQFF. CDR3 DNA: TGCAGCGTCAAGCGGGATCTAAGCTCCTACAATGAGCAGTTCTTC.

The J gene is TRBJ1-2, the V gene TRBV5-4, with TRBD1 matching over 8 bases. The ends lost 2 bases at V and 4 bases at J; junction bases unmatched: 4. From germline, CDR1 is SGHNT and CDR2 YYREEE (reference sequence). The CDR3 totals 14 residues. CDR3 sequence reads: CASSLQGGLYGYTF. CDR3 nucleotide sequence: TGTGCCAGCAGCTTACAGGGGGGCCTCTATGGCTACACCTTC.

As regards this clone: Other DNA sequences in the sample encode the same CDR3. V gene TRBV29-1 combines with J gene TRBJ1-1, with 9 bases identical to TRBD1. The CDR3 consists of 14 residues. Trimming removed 5 bases from V and 0 bases from J; junction bases left unmatched: 4. Per germline, CDR1 SQVTM and CDR2 ANQGSEA. CDR3 amino acids: CSVSTGGMNTEAFF. The CDR3 nucleotides are TGCAGCGTTTCGACAGGGGGGATGAACACTGAAGCTTTCTTT.

The rearrangement links TRBV18 to TRBJ2-7; 7 nucleotides line up with TRBD1. Germline V CDR1 and CDR2: KGHSH, LQKENI. Trimming took 6 bases from V and 1 from J; bases not matched to a gene: 12. This CDR3 comprises 16 residues. This chain's CDR3 is CASSPTHSTGSYEQYF. The CDR3 DNA reads TGTGCCAGCTCGCCTACCCATTCGACAGGGTCCTACGAGCAGTACTTC.

The chain carries TRBV28 and TRBJ2-7; D remains unclear. V shed 3 bases and J shed 4 bases, with 4 bases lying between them. CDR1 and CDR2 (germline): MDHEN, SYDVKM. There are 11 residues in the CDR3. The CDR3 DNA reads TGTGCCAGCAGTTTCCGGTACGAGCAGTACTTC. This codes for CASSFRYEQYF.

In its sample, this clone was seen once. The chain combines TRBV6-1 with TRBJ1-6; D possibly corresponds to TRBD1 (5 bases). CDR3 length: 12 amino acids. Germline V CDR1 and CDR2: MNHNS, SASEGT. The V end was cut by 0 bases, the J end by 14 bases, with 8 bases between. The CDR3 coding sequence is TGTGCCAGCAGTGAAGCGGGGCCAGCCCTCCACTTT. Residues: CASSEAGPALHF.

CDR3 amino acids: CASRLDPGYGYTF. The CDR3 DNA reads as TGTGCCAGCAGACTCGACCCAGGCTATGGCTACACCTTC. V gene TRBV28 combines with J gene TRBJ1-2; no clear D. CDR3 size: 13 residues. The V gene lost 6 bases and the J gene lost 4 bases, with 12 bases spanning the gap. Looked up from germline, CDR1 is MDHEN and CDR2 is SYDVKM.

V gene TRBV2 combines with J gene TRBJ1-6; 10 bases are shared with TRBD1. In germline, CDR1 is SNHLY, CDR2 FYNNEI. The CDR3 runs 15 residues. V dropped 2 bases and J dropped 10; count of bases not matched to a gene: 5. CDR3 DNA: TGTGCCAGCAGTGAAAGGACAGGGGGTTACTCACCCCTCCACTTT. Its protein product is CASSERTGGYSPLHF. Combining the CDR3 with reference TRBV2 and TRBJ1-6 gives the whole variable domain EPEVTQTPSHQVTQMGQEVILRCVPISNHLYFYWYRQILGQKVEFLVSFYNNEISEKSEIFDDQFSVERPDGSNFTLKIRSTKLEDSAMYFCASSERTGGYSPLHFGNGTRLTVT.

V usage is TRBV6-2 or TRBV6-3 and J usage is TRBJ1-1; D is perhaps TRBD1 (5 bases). CDR1 and CDR2 (germline): MNHEY, SVGEGT. With 6 bases removed from V and 1 base from J, the gap between germline ends came to 12 bases. The CDR3 length is 14 residues. The CDR3 DNA sequence: TGTGCCAGCAGCGGAGGGACGCCGAACACTGAAGCTTTCTTT. Residues: CASSGGTPNTEAFF.

The chain joins TRBV6-5 to TRBJ2-1; D is perhaps TRBD1 (6 bases). V shed 2 bases and J shed 9 bases, with 11 bases lying between them. This CDR3 is 13 amino acids long. Germline values: CDR1 MNHEY, CDR2 SVGAGI. The CDR3 is CASSYNRVGEQFF. CDR3 in DNA: TGTGCCAGCAGTTACAACAGGGTGGGTGAGCAGTTCTTC.

A remark on this clone: The junction and the germline gene differ at one end; a read error may be behind it. The chain joins TRBV7-7 to TRBJ2-5; TRBD1 matches at 8 bases. Looked up from germline, CDR1 is SSHAT and CDR2 is FNYEAQ (reference sequence). This CDR3 contains 15 residues. CDR3 DNA: TGTGCTAGCAGCCCCGGGACAGGAGGCCAAGAGACCCAGTACTTC. Translation gives CASSPGTGGQETQYF. The full variable domain, in which reference TRBV7-7 and TRBJ2-5 provide the parts outside the CDR3, is GAGVSQSPRYKVTKRGQDVTLRCDPISSHATLYWYQQALGQGPEFLTYFNYEAQPDKSGLPSDRFSAERPEGSISTLTIQRTEQRDSAMYRCASSPGTGGQETQYFGPGTRLLVL.

V is TRBV7-6 and J is TRBJ2-7, with 11 bases aligning to TRBD1. In germline, CDR1 is SGHVS, CDR2 FNYEAQ. CDR3 size: 15 residues. The J segment lost 2 bases and the V segment lost 4 bases, leaving 4 bases of the junction unmatched. CDR3 DNA: TGTGCCAGCAGCTCCGGGACAGGGGGGACCTACGAGCAGTACTTC. Its translation is CASSSGTGGTYEQYF.

V is TRBV7-2 and J is TRBJ1-4, with TRBD1 matching over 10 bases. After removal of 1 base from V and 10 bases from J, the junction contained 6 bases not matched to a gene. The CDR3 loop spans 15 amino acids. The germline V gene encodes CDR1 SGHTA and CDR2 FQGNSA. CDR3 amino acids: CASSLGLGTGVKLFF. The CDR3 nucleotides are TGTGCCAGCAGCTTAGGATTGGGGACAGGGGTAAAACTGTTTTTT.

The rearrangement uses TRBV7-6 and TRBJ2-7; 8 nucleotides match TRBD1. Losses at the gene ends were 2 bases for V and 5 bases for J; bases not matched to a gene: 5. This CDR3 is 14 amino acids long. CDR1 and CDR2 from the germline V gene are SGHVS and FNYEAQ. The CDR3 region is CASSLRDRTHEQYF. For the CDR3, the DNA is TGTGCCAGCAGCTTAAGGGACAGGACCCACGAGCAGTACTTC.

The CDR3 protein is CASSVWGDSSYGYTF. The CDR3 bases are TGTGCCAGCAGCGTCTGGGGGGACAGCTCCTATGGCTACACCTTC. The chain is built from TRBV9 and TRBJ1-2, with 7 bases identical to TRBD1. CDR3 length: 15 amino acids. Germline V gives CDR1 SGDLS, CDR2 YYNGEE. J was trimmed by 4 bases and V by 2 bases; bases with no gene match: 8.

The chain employs TRBV4-1 and TRBJ2-7, with 9 bases matching TRBD1. Germline loops: CDR1 MGHRA, CDR2 YSYEKL. The CDR3 runs to 14 residues. After removal of 3 bases from V and 0 bases from J, the junction contained 0 bases not matched to a gene. For the CDR3, the DNA is TGCGCCAGCAGCCAGGGACAGGGCTCCTACGAGCAGTACTTC. Its translation: CASSQGQGSYEQYF.

This chain connects TRBV6-2 or TRBV6-3 to TRBJ1-2; D is ambiguous. V was trimmed by 1 base and J by 8 bases, leaving 5 bases between them. The CDR3 is 11 residues long. CDR1 is MNHEY and CDR2 is SVGEGT in the germline V gene. This CDR3 reads CASSYLGGYTF. CDR3 nucleotides: TGTGCCAGCAGTTACTTGGGCGGCTACACCTTC.

V usage is TRBV4-3 and J usage is TRBJ2-1; TRBD1 agrees at 10 bases. The CDR3 is made up of 16 amino acids. CDR1 and CDR2 from the germline V gene are LGHNA and YSLEER. J was trimmed by 7 bases and V by 4 bases; bases with no gene match: 10. The CDR3 DNA sequence: TGCGCCAGCAGCCGATTCGGGACAGGGGACACTAATGAGCAGTTCTTC. Protein sequence: CASSRFGTGDTNEQFF.

The chain employs TRBV27 and TRBJ2-7; a possible D gene is TRBD2 (5 bases). The germline V and J ends were trimmed by 5 bases and 0 bases, with 14 bases remaining between them. In germline, CDR1 is MNHEY, CDR2 SMNVEV (reference sequence). This CDR3 spans 15 amino acids. As DNA, the CDR3 is TGTGCCAGCAGTGTCCGACTATATAGCTCCTACGAGCAGTACTTC. Encoded protein: CASSVRLYSSYEQYF.

The chain uses TRBV30 and TRBJ1-5; 10 bases fit TRBD1. Looked up from germline, CDR1 is GTSNPN and CDR2 is SVGIG (reference sequence). Unmatched junction bases numbered 10, after V lost 1 base and J lost 16 bases. There are 13 residues in the CDR3. The DNA of the CDR3 is TGTGCCTGGAGTGCGGGACAGGGGCAGTTATTACATTTT. Translated: CAWSAGQGQLLHF.

This rearrangement joins TRBV30 to TRBJ1-5, with 8 bases lining up with TRBD1. The length of the CDR3 is 15 residues. The V gene's germline CDR1 is GTSNPN and CDR2 SVGIG (reference sequence). V gave up 3 bases and J gave up 7 bases; unmatched junction bases: 11. CDR3: CAWSMMGQEGQPQHF. The CDR3 region has the DNA TGTGCCTGGAGCATGATGGGACAGGAGGGGCAGCCCCAGCATTTT.

The chain joins TRBV7-2 to TRBJ2-7, with TRBD2 matching 10 bases. The CDR3 consists of 15 residues. Germline trimming cut 2 bases from V and 2 bases from J; bases unmatched to any gene: 3. From germline, CDR1 is SGHTA and CDR2 FQGNSA. The DNA for the CDR3 is TGTGCCAGCAGCTTATCCACTAGCGGGGCCTACGAGCAGTACTTC. It yields the protein CASSLSTSGAYEQYF.

The CDR3 bases are TGTGCCAGCAGTTTAGGGACAGGGTGGACCGGGGAGCTGTTTTTT. It encodes CASSLGTGWTGELFF. The rearrangement uses TRBV28 and TRBJ2-2, with 9 bases aligning to TRBD1. Germline CDR1 reads MDHEN; CDR2 reads SYDVKM. The CDR3 spans 15 residues. With V trimmed by 2 bases and J by 5 bases, 3 bases remained unmatched.

This chain's CDR3 is CASSWETGDYNEQFF. The CDR3 bases are TGTGCCAGCAGCTGGGAAACAGGGGACTACAATGAGCAGTTCTTC. The J gene is TRBJ2-1, the V gene TRBV7-2; the match to TRBD1 covers 7 bases. The CDR3 is 15 residues long. Trimming removed 4 bases from V and 3 bases from J; junction bases left unmatched: 6. The V gene's germline CDR1 is SGHTA and CDR2 FQGNSA. The whole variable domain, remainder taken from reference TRBV7-2 and TRBJ2-1, is GAGVSQSPSNKVTEKGKDVELRCDPISGHTALYWYRQSLGQGLEFLIYFQGNSAPDKSGLPSDRFSAERTGGSVSTLTIQRTQQEDSAVYLCASSWETGDYNEQFFGPGTRLTVL.

This chain links TRBV7-6 with TRBJ2-2; tentative D call: TRBD1 (6 bases). Trimming took 5 bases from V and 5 from J, leaving 15 bases between them. CDR1 and CDR2 from the germline V gene are SGHVS and FNYEAQ. This CDR3 spans 15 amino acids. The CDR3 sequence: CASSTRARGTGELFF. The CDR3 DNA reads as TGTGCCAGCAGCACCCGGGCCAGGGGAACCGGGGAGCTGTTTTTT.

The gene calls are TRBV4-1 and TRBJ2-1; tentatively, D is TRBD2 (5 bases). Trimming stripped 0 bases from V and 5 bases from J, with 14 bases between. The CDR3 consists of 16 residues. Germline V lookup: CDR1 MGHRA, CDR2 YSYEKL. The CDR3 DNA reads TGCGCCAGCAGCCAAGATCAATCGCGGGCCCACAATGAGCAGTTCTTC. This sequence encodes CASSQDQSRAHNEQFF.

The chain recombines TRBV2 with TRBJ1-6, with TRBD1 identical over 8 bases. Looked up from germline, CDR1 is SNHLY and CDR2 is FYNNEI. Trimming cost V 5 bases and J 7 bases; bases outside gene matches: 10. This CDR3 is 16 amino acids long. The CDR3 DNA reads as TGTGCCAGCAGTCAGTCAGGGGGCGAGAGGAATTCACCCCTCCACTTT. Amino acid sequence: CASSQSGGERNSPLHF.

The V gene is TRBV4-3, the J gene TRBJ1-2; D ambiguous. The germline CDR1 and CDR2 sequences are LGHNA and YSLEER. V was shortened by 2 bases and J by 2 bases, with 6 bases between the two germline ends. The CDR3 loop spans 13 amino acids. The CDR3 loop reads CASSQLTNYGYTF. CDR3 sequence (DNA): TGCGCCAGCAGCCAACTGACAAACTATGGCTACACCTTC.